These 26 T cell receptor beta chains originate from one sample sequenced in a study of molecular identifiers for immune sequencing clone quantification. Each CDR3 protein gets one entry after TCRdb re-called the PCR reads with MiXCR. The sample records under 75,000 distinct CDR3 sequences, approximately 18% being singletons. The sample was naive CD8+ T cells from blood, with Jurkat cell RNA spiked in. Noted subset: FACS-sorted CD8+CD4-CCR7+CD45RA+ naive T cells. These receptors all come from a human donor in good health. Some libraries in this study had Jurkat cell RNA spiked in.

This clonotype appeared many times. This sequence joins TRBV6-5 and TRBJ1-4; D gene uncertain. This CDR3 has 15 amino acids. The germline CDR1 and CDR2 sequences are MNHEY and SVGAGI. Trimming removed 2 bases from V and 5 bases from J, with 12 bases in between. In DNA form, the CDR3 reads TGTGCCAGCAGTTACACTACAGAACAAAATGAAAAACTGTTTTTT. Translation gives CASSYTTEQNEKLFF.

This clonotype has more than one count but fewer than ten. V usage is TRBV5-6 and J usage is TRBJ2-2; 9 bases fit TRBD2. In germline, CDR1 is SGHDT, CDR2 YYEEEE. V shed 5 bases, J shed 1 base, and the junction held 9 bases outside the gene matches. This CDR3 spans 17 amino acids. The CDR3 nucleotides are TGTGCCAGCAGATCATTAGGACTAGCGAAGAACACCGGGGAGCTGTTTTTT. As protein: CASRSLGLAKNTGELFF.

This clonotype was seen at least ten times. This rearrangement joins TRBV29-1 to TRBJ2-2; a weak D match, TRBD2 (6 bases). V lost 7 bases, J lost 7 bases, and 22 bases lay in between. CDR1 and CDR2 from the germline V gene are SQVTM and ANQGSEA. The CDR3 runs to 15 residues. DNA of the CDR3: TGCAGCGCGCAAGGGACCGGGACTGCAATCGGGGAGCTGTTTTTT. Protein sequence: CSAQGTGTAIGELFF.

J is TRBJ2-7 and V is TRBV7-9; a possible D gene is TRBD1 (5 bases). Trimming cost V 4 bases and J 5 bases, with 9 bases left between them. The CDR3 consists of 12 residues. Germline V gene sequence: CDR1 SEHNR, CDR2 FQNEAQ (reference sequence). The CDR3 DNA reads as TGTGCCAGCAGCTCCGACAGCCACGAGCAGTACTTC. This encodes CASSSDSHEQYF.

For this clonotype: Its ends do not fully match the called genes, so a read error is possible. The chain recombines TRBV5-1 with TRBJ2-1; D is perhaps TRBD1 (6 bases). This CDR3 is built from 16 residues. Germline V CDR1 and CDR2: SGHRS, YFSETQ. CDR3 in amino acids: CASSLVPVAGVGERFF. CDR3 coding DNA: TGCGCCAGCAGCTTGGTCCCAGTGGCAGGGGTGGGTGAGCGGTTCTTC. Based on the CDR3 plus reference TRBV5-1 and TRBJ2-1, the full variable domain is KAGVTQTPRYLIKTRGQQVTLSCSPISGHRSVSWYQQTPGQGLQFLFEYFSETQRNKGNFPGRFSGRQFSNSRSEMNVSTLELGDSALYLCASSLVPVAGVGERFFGPGTRLTVL.

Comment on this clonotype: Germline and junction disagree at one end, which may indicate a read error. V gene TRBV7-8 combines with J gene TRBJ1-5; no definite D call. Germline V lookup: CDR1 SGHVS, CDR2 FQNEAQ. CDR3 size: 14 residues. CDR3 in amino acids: CASILNPGAQPQHF. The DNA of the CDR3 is TGTGCCAGCATCTTAAATCCAGGAGCTCAGCCCCAGCATTTT. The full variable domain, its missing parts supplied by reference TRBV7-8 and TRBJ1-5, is GAGVSQSPRYKVAKRGQDVALRCDPISGHVSLFWYQQALGQGPEFLTYFQNEAQLDKSGLPSDRFFAERPEGSVSTLKIQRTQQEDSAVYLCASILNPGAQPQHFGDGTRLSIL.

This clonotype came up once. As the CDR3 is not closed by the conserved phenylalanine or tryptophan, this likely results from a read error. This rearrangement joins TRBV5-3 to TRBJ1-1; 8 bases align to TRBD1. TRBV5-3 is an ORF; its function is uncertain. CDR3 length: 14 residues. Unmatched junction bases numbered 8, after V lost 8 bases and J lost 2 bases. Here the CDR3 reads CASRVQGANTEAFL. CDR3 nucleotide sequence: TGTGCCAGCAGGGTTCAGGGGGCAAACACTGAAGCTTTCCTT.

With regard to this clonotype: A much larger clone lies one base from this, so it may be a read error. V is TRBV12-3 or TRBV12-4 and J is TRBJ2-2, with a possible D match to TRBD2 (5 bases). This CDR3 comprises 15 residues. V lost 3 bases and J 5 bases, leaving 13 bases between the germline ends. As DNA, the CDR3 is TGTGCCAGCAGTTTCGAGATAGAGGGAACCGGGGAGCTGTTTTTT. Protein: CASSFEIEGTGELFF.

Written as DNA, the CDR3 is TGTGCCAGCAGTTTAGCTACTAGCGGGACTTACGAGCAGTACTTC. The encoded protein is CASSLATSGTYEQYF. The V and J genes are TRBV12-3 or TRBV12-4 and TRBJ2-7; 10 bases line up with TRBD2. The CDR3 covers 15 residues. The trim removed 0 bases at V and 4 bases at J, leaving 3 bases unmatched.

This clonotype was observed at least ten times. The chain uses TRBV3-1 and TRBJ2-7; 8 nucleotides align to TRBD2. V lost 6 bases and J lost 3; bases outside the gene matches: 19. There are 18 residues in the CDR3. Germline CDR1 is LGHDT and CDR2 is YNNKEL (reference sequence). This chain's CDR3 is CASSPPFAGGSANYEQYF. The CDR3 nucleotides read TGTGCCAGCAGTCCCCCTTTTGCGGGAGGCTCGGCCAACTACGAGCAGTACTTC.

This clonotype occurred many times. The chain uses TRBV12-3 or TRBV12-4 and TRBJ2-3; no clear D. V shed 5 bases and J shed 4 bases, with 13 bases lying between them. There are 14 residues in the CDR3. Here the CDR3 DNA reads TGTGCCAGCAGTCCTTGGGGTGGCGCAGATACGCAGTATTTT. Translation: CASSPWGGADTQYF.

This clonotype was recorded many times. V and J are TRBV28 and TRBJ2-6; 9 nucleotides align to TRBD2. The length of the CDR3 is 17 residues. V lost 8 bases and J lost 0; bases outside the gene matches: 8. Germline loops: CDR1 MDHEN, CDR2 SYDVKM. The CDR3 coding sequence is TGTGCCAGCTGGTCGCGGGAGGGCTCCTCTGGGGCCAACGTCCTGACTTTC. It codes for CASWSREGSSGANVLTF.

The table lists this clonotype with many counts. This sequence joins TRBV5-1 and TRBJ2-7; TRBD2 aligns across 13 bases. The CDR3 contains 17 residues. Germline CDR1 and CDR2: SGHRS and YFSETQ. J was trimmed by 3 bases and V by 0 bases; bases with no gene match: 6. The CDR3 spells CASSLALGTSGNYEQYF. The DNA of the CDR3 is TGCGCCAGCAGCTTGGCCCTAGGGACTAGCGGGAACTACGAGCAGTACTTC.

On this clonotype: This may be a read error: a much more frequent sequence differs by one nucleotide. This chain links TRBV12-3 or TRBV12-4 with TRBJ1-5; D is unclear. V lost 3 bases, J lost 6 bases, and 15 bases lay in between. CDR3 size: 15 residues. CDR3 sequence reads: CASSLGRLPSQPQHF. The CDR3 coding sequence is TGTGCCAGCAGTTTGGGCAGACTCCCAAGTCAGCCCCAGCATTTT.

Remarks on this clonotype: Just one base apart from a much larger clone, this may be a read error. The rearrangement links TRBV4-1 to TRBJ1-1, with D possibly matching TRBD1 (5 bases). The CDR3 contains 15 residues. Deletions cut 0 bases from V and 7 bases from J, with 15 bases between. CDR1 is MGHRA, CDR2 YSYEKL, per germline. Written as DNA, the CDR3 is TGCGCCAGCAGCCAAGATCCCCGGGGGGAGATTGAAGCTTTCTTT. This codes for CASSQDPRGEIEAFF.

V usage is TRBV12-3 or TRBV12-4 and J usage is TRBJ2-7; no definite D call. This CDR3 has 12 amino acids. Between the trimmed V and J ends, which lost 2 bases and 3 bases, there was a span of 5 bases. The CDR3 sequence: CASSLFLYEQYF. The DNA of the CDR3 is TGTGCCAGCAGTTTATTCCTCTACGAGCAGTACTTC.

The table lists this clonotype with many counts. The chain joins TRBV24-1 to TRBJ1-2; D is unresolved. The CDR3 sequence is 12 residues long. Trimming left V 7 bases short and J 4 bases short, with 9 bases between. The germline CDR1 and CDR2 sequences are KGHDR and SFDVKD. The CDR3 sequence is CATSAGGYGYTF. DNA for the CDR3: TGTGCCACCAGCGCCGGTGGCTATGGCTACACCTTC.

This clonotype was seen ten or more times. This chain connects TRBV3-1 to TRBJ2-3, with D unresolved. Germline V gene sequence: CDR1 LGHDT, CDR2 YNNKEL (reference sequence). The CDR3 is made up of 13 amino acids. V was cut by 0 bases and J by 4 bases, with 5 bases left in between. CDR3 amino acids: CASSQEGSDTQYF. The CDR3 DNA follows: TGTGCCAGCAGCCAAGAAGGATCAGATACGCAGTATTTT.

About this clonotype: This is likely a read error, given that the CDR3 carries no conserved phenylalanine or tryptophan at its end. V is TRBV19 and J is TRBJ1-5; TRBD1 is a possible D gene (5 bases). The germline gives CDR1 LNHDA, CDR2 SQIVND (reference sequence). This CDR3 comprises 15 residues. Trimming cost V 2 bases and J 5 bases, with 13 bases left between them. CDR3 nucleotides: TGTGCCAGTAGTATAAATTGGCAGGGTCATCAGCCCCAGCATTCT. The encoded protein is CASSINWQGHQPQHS.

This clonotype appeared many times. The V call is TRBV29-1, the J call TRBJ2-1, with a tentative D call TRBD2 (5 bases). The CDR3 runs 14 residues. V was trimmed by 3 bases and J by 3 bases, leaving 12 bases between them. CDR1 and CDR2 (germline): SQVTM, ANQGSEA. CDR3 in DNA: TGCAGCGTTGAGGCTAGCCGACTCTACAATGAGCAGTTCTTC. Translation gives CSVEASRLYNEQFF.

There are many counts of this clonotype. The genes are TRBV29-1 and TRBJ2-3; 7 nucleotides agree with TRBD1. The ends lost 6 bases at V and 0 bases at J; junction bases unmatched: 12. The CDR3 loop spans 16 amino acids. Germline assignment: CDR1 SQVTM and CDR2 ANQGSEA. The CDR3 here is CSVHIPGTASTDTQYF. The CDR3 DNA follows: TGCAGCGTGCACATCCCCGGGACAGCTAGCACAGATACGCAGTATTTT.

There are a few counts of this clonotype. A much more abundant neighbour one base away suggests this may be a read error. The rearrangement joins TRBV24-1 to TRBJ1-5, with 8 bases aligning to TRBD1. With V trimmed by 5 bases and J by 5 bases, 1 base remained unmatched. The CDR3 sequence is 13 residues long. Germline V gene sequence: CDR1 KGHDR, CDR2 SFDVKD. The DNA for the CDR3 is TGTGCCACCAGTGCACAGGGGGATCAGCCCCAGCATTTT. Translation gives CATSAQGDQPQHF.

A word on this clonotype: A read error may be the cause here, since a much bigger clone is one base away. The CDR3 sequence: CACKQWTESSNQPQHF. The CDR3 nucleotides are TGTGCCTGCAAACAATGGACAGAAAGTAGCAATCAGCCCCAGCATTTT. This rearrangement joins TRBV6-1 to TRBJ1-5; D is perhaps TRBD1 (6 bases). The CDR3 has 16 residues. V shed 11 bases and J shed 0 bases, with 20 bases lying between them. CDR1 is MNHNS and CDR2 is SASEGT in the germline V gene.

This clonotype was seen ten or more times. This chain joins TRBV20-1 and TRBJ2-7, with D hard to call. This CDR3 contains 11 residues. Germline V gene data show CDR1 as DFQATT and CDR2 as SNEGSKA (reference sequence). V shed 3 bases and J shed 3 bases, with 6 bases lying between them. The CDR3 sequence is CSASEDYEQYF. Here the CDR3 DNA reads TGCAGTGCTAGCGAAGACTACGAGCAGTACTTC.

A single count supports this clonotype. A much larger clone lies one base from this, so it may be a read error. The CDR3 loop reads CASSPRQDRLFEACF. DNA of the CDR3: TGTGCCAGCAGCCCCCGTCAGGACAGGCTATTTGAAGCTTGCTTT. The V call is TRBV3-1, the J call TRBJ1-1; 7 bases agree with TRBD1. The CDR3 runs to 15 residues. Germline loops: CDR1 LGHDT, CDR2 YNNKEL (reference sequence).

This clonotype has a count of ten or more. The CDR3 sequence: CAITRAGGPYNEQFF. For the CDR3, the DNA is TGTGCCATCACCCGAGCGGGAGGGCCCTACAATGAGCAGTTCTTC. J is TRBJ2-1 and V is TRBV10-3, with TRBD2 matching 10 bases. The germline CDR1 and CDR2 sequences are ENHRY and SYGVKD. CDR3 length equals 15 residues. The V gene end was trimmed by 7 bases and the J gene end by 2 bases; junction bases not matched to a gene: 5.